This T cell receptor beta chain was recovered during a study of control samples from healthy donors and cancer patients (TCRdb year 2020). Libraries were constructed by the immunoSEQ multiplex PCR assay. What TCRdb holds here is the immuneACCESS table cut down to in-frame rearrangements. Part of the clones is not present; checked against another copy, under half of the missing clones reflect an unresolved V gene, and the others are unexplained. A total of approximately 92,000 clones appear in this sample, 85% to 95% of them only once. Around 1.5% of the sample comes from the top ten. Notes on this clone: What antigen it recognizes has not been identified. Base qualities are not at hand, and no much larger clone is one base apart.

V loses 4 bases at its end and J loses 8 bases; junction bases beyond the gene matches: 3. The CDR3 spans 13 residues, from the cysteine through the phenylalanine. Just the 39-base CDR3 DNA is kept, in frame starting at base 1. CDR1 is given as MDHEN and CDR2 as SYDVKM, both from the germline V gene. This clonotype originated in a woman aged 30 to 39 in good health. The sequence joins TRBV28 to TRBJ1-1; TRBD1 fits 11 bases in the junction. Sample: blood. The CDR3 reads CASSSGQGGEAFF. The DNA sequence is TGTGCCAGCAGTTCGGGACAGGGGGGAGAAGCTTTCTTT. The full variable domain, completed from the reference TRBV28 and TRBJ1-1 proteins outside the CDR3, reads DVKVTQSSRYLVKRTGEKVFLECVQDMDHENMFWYRQDPGLGLRLIYFSYDVKMKEKGDIPEGYSVSREKKERFSLILESASTNQTSMYLCASSSGQGGEAFFGQGTRLTVV.